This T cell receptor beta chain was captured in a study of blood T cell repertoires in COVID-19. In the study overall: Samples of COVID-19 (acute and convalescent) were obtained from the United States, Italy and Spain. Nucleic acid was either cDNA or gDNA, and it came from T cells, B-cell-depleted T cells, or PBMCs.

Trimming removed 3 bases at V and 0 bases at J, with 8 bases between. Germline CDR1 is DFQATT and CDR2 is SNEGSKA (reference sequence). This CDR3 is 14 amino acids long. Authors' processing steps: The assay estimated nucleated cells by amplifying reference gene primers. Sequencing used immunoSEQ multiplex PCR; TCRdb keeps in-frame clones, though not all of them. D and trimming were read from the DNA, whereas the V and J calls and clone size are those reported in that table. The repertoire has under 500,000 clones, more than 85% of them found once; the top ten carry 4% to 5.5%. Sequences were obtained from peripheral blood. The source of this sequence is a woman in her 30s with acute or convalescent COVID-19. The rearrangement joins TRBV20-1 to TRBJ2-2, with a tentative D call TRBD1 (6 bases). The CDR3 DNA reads TGCAGTGCTAGTGGGGGCGCGAACACCGGGGAGCTGTTTTTT. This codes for CSASGGANTGELFF.